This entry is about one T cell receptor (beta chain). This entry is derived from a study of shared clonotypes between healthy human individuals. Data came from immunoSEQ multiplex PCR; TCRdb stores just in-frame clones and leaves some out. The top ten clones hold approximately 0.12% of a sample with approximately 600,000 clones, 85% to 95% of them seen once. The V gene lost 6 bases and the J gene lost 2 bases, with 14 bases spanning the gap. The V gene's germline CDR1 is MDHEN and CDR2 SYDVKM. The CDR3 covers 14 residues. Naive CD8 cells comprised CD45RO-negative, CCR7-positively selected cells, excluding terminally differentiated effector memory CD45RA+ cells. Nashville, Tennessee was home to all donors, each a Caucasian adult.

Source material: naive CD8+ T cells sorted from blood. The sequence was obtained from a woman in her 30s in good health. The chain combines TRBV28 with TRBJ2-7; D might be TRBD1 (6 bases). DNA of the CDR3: TGTGCCAGCAGCTCCGGAGGACAGCCCTACGAGCAGTACTTC. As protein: CASSSGGQPYEQYF.